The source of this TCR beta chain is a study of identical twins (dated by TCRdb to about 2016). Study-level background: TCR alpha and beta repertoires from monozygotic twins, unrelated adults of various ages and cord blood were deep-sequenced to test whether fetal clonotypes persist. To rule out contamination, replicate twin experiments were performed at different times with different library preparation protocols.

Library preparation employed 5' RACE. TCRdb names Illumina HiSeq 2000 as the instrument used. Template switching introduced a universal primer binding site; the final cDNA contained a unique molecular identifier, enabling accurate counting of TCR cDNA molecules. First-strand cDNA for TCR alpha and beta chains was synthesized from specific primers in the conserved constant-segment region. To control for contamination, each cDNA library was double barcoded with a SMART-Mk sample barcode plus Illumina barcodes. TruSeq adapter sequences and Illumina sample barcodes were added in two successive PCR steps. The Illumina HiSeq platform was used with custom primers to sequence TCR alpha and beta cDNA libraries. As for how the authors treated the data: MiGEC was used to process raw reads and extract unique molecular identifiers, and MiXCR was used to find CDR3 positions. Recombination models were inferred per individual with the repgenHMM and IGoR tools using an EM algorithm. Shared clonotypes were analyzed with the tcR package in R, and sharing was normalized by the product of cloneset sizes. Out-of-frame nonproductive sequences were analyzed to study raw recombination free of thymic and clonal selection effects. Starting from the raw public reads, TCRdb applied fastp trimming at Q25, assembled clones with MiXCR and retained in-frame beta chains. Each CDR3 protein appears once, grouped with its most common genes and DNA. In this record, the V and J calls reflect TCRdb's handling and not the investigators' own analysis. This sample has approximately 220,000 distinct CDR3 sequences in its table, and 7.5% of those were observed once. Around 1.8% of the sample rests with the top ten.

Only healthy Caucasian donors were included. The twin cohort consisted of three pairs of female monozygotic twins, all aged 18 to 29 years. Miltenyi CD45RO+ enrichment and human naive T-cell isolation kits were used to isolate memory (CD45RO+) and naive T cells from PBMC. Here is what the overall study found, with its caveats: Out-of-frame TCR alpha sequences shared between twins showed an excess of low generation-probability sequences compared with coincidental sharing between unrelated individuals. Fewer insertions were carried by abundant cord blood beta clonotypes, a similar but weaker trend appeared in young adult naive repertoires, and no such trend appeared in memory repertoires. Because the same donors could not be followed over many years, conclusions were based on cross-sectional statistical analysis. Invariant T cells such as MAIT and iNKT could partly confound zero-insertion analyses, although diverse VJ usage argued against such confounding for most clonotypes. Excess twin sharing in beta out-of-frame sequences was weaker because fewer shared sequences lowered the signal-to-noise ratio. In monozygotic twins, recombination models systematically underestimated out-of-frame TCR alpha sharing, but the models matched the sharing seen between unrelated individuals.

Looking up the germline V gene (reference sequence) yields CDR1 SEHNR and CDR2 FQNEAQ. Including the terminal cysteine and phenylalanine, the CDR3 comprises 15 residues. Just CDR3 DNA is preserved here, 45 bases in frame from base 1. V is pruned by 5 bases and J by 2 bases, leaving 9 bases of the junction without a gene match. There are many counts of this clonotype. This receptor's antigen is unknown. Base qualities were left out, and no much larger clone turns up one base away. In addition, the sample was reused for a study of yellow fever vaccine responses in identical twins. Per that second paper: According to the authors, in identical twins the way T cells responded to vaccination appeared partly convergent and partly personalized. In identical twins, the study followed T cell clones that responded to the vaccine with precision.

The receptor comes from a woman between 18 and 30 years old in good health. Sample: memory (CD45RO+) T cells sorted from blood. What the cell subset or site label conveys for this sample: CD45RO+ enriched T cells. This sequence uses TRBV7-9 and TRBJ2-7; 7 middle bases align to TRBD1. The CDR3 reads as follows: CASSLLLGQAYEQYF. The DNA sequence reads TGTGCCAGCAGCCTACTTCTCGGACAGGCCTACGAGCAGTACTTC.